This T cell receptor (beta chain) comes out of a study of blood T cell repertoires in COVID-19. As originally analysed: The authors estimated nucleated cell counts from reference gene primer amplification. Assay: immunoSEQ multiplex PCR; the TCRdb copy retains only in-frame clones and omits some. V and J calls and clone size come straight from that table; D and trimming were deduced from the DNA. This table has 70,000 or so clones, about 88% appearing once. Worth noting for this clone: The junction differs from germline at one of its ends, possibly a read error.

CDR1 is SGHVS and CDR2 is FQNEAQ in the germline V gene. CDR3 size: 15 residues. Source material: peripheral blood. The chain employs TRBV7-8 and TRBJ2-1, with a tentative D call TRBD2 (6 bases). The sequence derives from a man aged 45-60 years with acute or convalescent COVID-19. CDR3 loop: CASSLLGGWYSEQFF. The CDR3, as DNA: TGTGCCAGCAGCTTGCTGGGAGGTTGGTACAGTGAGCAGTTCTTC. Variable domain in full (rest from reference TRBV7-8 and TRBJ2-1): GAGVSQSPRYKVAKRGQDVALRCDPISGHVSLFWYQQALGQGPEFLTYFQNEAQLDKSGLPSDRFFAERPEGSVSTLKIQRTQQEDSAVYLCASSLLGGWYSEQFFGPGTRLTVL.